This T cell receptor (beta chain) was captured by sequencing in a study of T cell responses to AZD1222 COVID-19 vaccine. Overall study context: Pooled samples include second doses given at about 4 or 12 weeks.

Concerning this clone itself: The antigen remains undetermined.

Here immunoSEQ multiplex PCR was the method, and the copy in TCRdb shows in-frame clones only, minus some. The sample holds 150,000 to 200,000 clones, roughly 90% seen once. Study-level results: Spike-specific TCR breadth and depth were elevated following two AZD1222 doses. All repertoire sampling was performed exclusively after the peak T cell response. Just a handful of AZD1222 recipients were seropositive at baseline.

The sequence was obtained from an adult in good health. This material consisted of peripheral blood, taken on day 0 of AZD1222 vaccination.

CDR3 DNA: TGCGCCAGCAGCCAAGACCGACAGGGAGGGTTTGGCTACACCTTC. Protein product: CASSQDRQGGFGYTF. V is TRBV4-1 and J is TRBJ1-2, with 7 nucleotides matching TRBD1. This CDR3 is built from 15 residues. J was trimmed by 7 bases and V by 0 bases; bases with no gene match: 8. Germline lookup yields CDR1 MGHRA and CDR2 YSYEKL.